These T cell receptor beta chains were read from a single sample in a study of T-cell reconstitution after alpha-beta-depleted transplantation in children. TCRdb called the PCR reads again in MiXCR, with one record for every CDR3 protein. The data hold a few hundred thousand distinct CDR3 sequences, with about a tenth observed a single time. Source: PBMCs from the stem cell graft donor, taken from the stem cell graft. Receptors originate from a human donor who donated a stem cell graft to a child with acute lymphoblastic leukemia. The CDR3 runs from the conserved cysteine through the conserved F or W. The D gene is left open where the match is weak. Where a row states a size, it is once, few, many or the class of an expanded clone; other rows omit it.

D	J	V	size	length	CDR3	DNA
-	TRBJ2-1	TRBV28	many	12	CASSPTPHEQFF	TGTGCCAGCAGTCCTACACCCCATGAGCAGTTCTTC
-	TRBJ2-7	TRBV6-5	few	16	CASSYSQQSAPYEQYF	TGTGCCAGCAGTTACTCACAACAGAGTGCCCCCTACGAGCAGTACTTC
-	TRBJ2-2	TRBV7-8	-	13	CASPQQNTGELFF	TGTGCCAGTCCACAACAGAACACCGGGGAGCTGTTTTTT
-	TRBJ2-1	TRBV5-1	-	17	CASSFGLAMSSYNEQFF	TGCGCCAGCAGCTTTGGGTTAGCGATGAGCTCCTACAATGAGCAGTTCTTC
TRBD1	TRBJ1-3	TRBV5-5	few	18	CASSLEPGQGASGNTIYF	TGTGCCAGCAGCTTGGAACCGGGACAGGGGGCTTCTGGAAACACCATATATTTT
-	TRBJ2-5	TRBV7-3	few	15	CASSLTIGSQETQYF	TGTGCCAGCAGCTTAACAATTGGCAGCCAAGAGACCCAGTACTTC
-	TRBJ2-3	TRBV5-1	many	16	CASSLGNFASTDTQYF	TGCGCCAGCAGCTTGGGAAATTTCGCTAGCACAGATACGCAGTATTTT
TRBD1	TRBJ2-2	TRBV5-8	few	16	CASSRGQGRGTGELFF	TGTGCCAGCAGCCGCGGACAGGGGCGGGGGACCGGGGAGCTGTTTTTT
-	TRBJ2-7	TRBV6-1	few	13	CASSPGAPYEQYF	TGTGCCAGCAGCCCAGGGGCCCCCTACGAGCAGTACTTC
-	TRBJ2-7	TRBV27	few	14	CASSLTSSTYEQYF	TGTGCCAGCAGTTTAACTAGCTCCACCTACGAGCAGTACTTC
TRBD2	TRBJ2-1	TRBV20-1	many	15	CSARDPASGNDEQFF	TGCAGTGCTAGAGATCCGGCTAGCGGGAACGATGAGCAGTTCTTC
TRBD2	TRBJ2-7	TRBV5-1	-	15	CASSGGLAGGNEQYF	TGCGCCAGCAGCGGAGGACTAGCGGGAGGGAACGAGCAGTACTTC
-	TRBJ2-5	TRBV28	-	15	CASSPSLAAQETQYF	TGTGCCAGCAGTCCGTCCTTGGCGGCCCAAGAGACCCAGTACTTC
-	TRBJ1-1	TRBV20-1	few	15	CSASVLLEGYTEAFF	TGCAGTGCTAGTGTTCTCCTCGAAGGGTACACTGAAGCTTTCTTT
TRBD2	TRBJ2-1	TRBV7-6	few	15	CASSQRASGDNEQFF	TGTGCCAGCAGCCAAAGGGCTAGCGGGGACAATGAGCAGTTCTTC
TRBD1	TRBJ1-1	TRBV12-3/TRBV12-4	few	15	CASSRTGAPSTEAFF	TGTGCCAGCAGCCGGACAGGGGCCCCTAGCACTGAAGCTTTCTTT
TRBD2	TRBJ2-3	TRBV6-4	many	16	CASSGGRGLGTDTQYF	TGTGCCAGCAGTGGCGGGAGAGGCCTAGGCACAGATACGCAGTATTTT
TRBD2	TRBJ2-2	TRBV7-3	-	16	CASSGRLAGGTGELFF	TGTGCCAGCAGCGGACGACTAGCGGGTGGTACCGGGGAGCTGTTTTTT
-	TRBJ1-2	TRBV29-1	few	8	CSGDGYTF	TGCAGCGGCGACGGCTACACCTTC
-	TRBJ2-3	TRBV9	-	17	CASSVTSRGLSTDTQYF	TGTGCCAGCAGCGTAACAAGCAGGGGCCTAAGCACAGATACGCAGTATTTT
-	TRBJ2-1	TRBV5-1	-	15	CASSQSGTGYNEQFF	TGCGCCAGCAGCCAGAGCGGAACCGGGTACAATGAGCAGTTCTTC
-	TRBJ2-7	TRBV7-2	-	14	CASSLGQIYYEQYF	TGTGCCAGCAGCTTAGGTCAGATCTACTACGAGCAGTACTTC
-	TRBJ2-7	TRBV20-1	many	13	CSARDQGFHEQYF	TGCAGTGCTAGAGATCAGGGGTTCCACGAGCAGTACTTC
TRBD2	TRBJ2-1	TRBV11-1	-	19	CASSLETGSGRGTNNEQFF	TGTGCCAGCAGCTTAGAGACGGGAAGCGGGAGGGGCACTAACAATGAGCAGTTCTTC
-	TRBJ2-1	TRBV4-1	-	16	CASSQEWLGAEEEQFF	TGCGCCAGCAGCCAAGAGTGGCTGGGGGCGGAGGAGGAGCAGTTCTTC
-	TRBJ2-2	TRBV5-6	few	13	CASSESITGELFF	TGTGCCAGCAGCGAATCGATTACCGGGGAGCTGTTTTTT
-	TRBJ2-7	TRBV27	few	15	CASSSGPPPSYEQYF	TGTGCCAGCAGTTCCGGGCCCCCGCCCTCCTACGAGCAGTACTTC
-	TRBJ2-3	TRBV18	few	15	CASSPRDSSTDTQYF	TGTGCCAGCTCACCAAGAGACTCTAGCACAGATACGCAGTATTTT
-	TRBJ2-1	TRBV6-2/TRBV6-3	-	21	CASSYSLEQYRDYSSYNEQFF	TGTGCCAGCAGTTACTCGCTTGAACAGTACCGGGATTACAGCTCCTACAATGAGCAGTTCTTC
-	TRBJ1-2	TRBV4-2	-	16	CASSQEAFVGNYGYTF	TGTGCCAGCAGCCAAGAAGCCTTTGTAGGGAACTATGGCTACACCTTC
TRBD2	TRBJ2-3	TRBV29-1	many	13	CSVEGLAVDTQYF	TGCAGCGTTGAGGGACTAGCAGTAGATACGCAGTATTTT
-	TRBJ2-5	TRBV6-2/TRBV6-3	few	14	CASRPGTRRETQYF	TGTGCCAGCAGACCAGGGACGCGGCGTGAGACCCAGTACTTC
TRBD1	TRBJ1-2	TRBV7-6	many	13	CASSSGQGYGYTF	TGTGCCAGCAGCTCGGGACAGGGCTATGGCTACACCTTC
-	TRBJ2-5	TRBV11-2	-	19	CASSLDVFGDRRRGQTQYF	TGTGCCAGCAGCTTAGATGTATTCGGGGACAGAAGGAGGGGGCAGACCCAGTACTTC
TRBD2	TRBJ2-2	TRBV5-6	few	16	CASSLVLAGGSGELFF	TGTGCCAGCAGCTTGGTACTAGCGGGAGGATCCGGGGAGCTGTTTTTT
-	TRBJ1-5	TRBV6-1	-	15	CASRANRVSNQPQHF	TGTGCCAGCAGAGCGAACAGGGTAAGCAATCAGCCCCAGCATTTT
-	TRBJ2-7	TRBV7-8	few	14	CASSFEQISYEQYF	TGTGCCAGCAGCTTTGAACAGATCTCCTACGAGCAGTACTTC
-	TRBJ2-5	TRBV6-1	few	15	CASSRPGEAGETQYF	TGTGCCAGCAGTCGCCCGGGGGAGGCAGGAGAGACCCAGTACTTC
-	TRBJ2-6	TRBV30	few	15	CAWSPNTSGANVLTF	TGTGCCTGGAGCCCGAACACCTCTGGGGCCAACGTCCTGACTTTC
TRBD1	TRBJ2-7	TRBV28	-	13	CATHPGQGYEQYF	TGTGCCACCCACCCGGGACAGGGCTACGAGCAGTACTTC
TRBD1	TRBJ2-1	TRBV12-3/TRBV12-4	few	13	CASSFNRGNEQFF	TGTGCCAGCAGTTTTAACAGGGGGAATGAGCAGTTCTTC
TRBD2	TRBJ2-1	TRBV3-1	few	17	CASSQEPSGIILNEQFF	TGTGCCAGCAGCCAAGAGCCTAGCGGGATTATCCTGAATGAGCAGTTCTTC
TRBD1	TRBJ2-2	TRBV4-3	few	14	CASSQDTGAGELFF	TGCGCCAGCAGCCAGGATACAGGGGCCGGGGAGCTGTTTTTT
TRBD2	TRBJ2-7	TRBV20-1	few	15	CSAIISGRIIYEQYF	TGCAGTGCAATCATTAGCGGGAGGATTATCTACGAGCAGTACTTC